This TCR beta chain was identified during a study of blood T cells in healthy people across ages. Broader study findings: Naive and antigen-experienced cells were not separated, limiting conclusive comparison.

The CDR3 spans 13 residues. The V gene's germline CDR1 is SGHRS and CDR2 YFSETQ. Between the trimmed V and J ends, which lost 0 bases and 4 bases, there was a span of 7 bases. Every sample had a minimum of 6.5 million PBMCs isolated. Turning to this clonotype: The antigen remains undetermined.

The use of a sample-barcoded 5' primer and a J-beta primer mix characterized a second PCR of roughly 6 to 11 cycles. There were at least 3 million CDR3-containing paired-end reads obtained from each sample. Each CDR3 protein gets one entry after TCRdb re-called the 5' RACE reads with MiXCR. The sample shows about 1.7 million distinct CDR3 sequences, 28% of them seen only once. The TCR originated in a woman in her twenties or thirties in good health. V gene TRBV5-1 combines with J gene TRBJ1-2; D not certain. What was sequenced was blood. The CDR3 region has the DNA TGCGCCAGCAGCTTGGAACAGCTCTATGGCTACACCTTC. This gives the protein CASSLEQLYGYTF. Combining the CDR3 with reference TRBV5-1 and TRBJ1-2 gives the whole variable domain KAGVTQTPRYLIKTRGQQVTLSCSPISGHRSVSWYQQTPGQGLQFLFEYFSETQRNKGNFPGRFSGRQFSNSRSEMNVSTLELGDSALYLCASSLEQLYGYTFGSGTRLTVV.